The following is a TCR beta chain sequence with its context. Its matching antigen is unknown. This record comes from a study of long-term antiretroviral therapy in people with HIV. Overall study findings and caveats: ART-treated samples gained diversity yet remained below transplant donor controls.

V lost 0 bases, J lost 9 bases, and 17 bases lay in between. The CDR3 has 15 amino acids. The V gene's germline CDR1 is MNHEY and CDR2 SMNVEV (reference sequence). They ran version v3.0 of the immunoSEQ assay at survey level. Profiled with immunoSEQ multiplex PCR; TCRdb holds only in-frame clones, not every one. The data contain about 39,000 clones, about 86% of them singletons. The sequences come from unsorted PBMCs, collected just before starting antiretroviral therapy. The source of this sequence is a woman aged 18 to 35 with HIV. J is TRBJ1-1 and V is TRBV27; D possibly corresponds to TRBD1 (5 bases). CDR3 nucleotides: TGTGCCAGCAGTTTATCGCGGGGGGGTCCGGTGAAAGCTTTCTTT. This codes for CASSLSRGGPVKAFF.